The present entry profiles one TCR beta chain with its context. Its target is unknown. The V segment lost 0 bases and the J segment 7 bases; nucleotides outside the gene matches: 2. The CDR3 runs to 15 residues. From germline, CDR1 is SGHRS and CDR2 YFSETQ. The data stem from a study of immune cell composition in non-small cell lung cancer. Study-level information: Histologic subtype was mainly adenocarcinoma or squamous cell carcinoma. Study-wide points: Clones >0.5% enriched in tumour were rarer in adenocarcinoma (roughly 35%) than squamous (roughly 75%). In adenocarcinoma, maximal tumour-associated clone frequency tracked TIL tumour reactivity.

Repertoires were generated with immunoSEQ multiplex PCR, while TCRdb's copy carries only in-frame clones and drops some. The data contain 5,100 or so clones, around nine tenths of them singletons. The normal lung sample lay at least 3 cm, and maximally far, from the tumour. Material: non-adjacent lung tissue. The sequence derives from a human donor with non-small cell lung cancer. Some clones in this sample may be carry-over from other donors' samples. The chain joins TRBV5-1 to TRBJ2-2, with 11 bases fitting TRBD2. The CDR3 nucleotides are TGCGCCAGCAGCTTGGCACTAGCGGGAGTCGGGGAGCTGTTTTTT. It codes for CASSLALAGVGELFF.